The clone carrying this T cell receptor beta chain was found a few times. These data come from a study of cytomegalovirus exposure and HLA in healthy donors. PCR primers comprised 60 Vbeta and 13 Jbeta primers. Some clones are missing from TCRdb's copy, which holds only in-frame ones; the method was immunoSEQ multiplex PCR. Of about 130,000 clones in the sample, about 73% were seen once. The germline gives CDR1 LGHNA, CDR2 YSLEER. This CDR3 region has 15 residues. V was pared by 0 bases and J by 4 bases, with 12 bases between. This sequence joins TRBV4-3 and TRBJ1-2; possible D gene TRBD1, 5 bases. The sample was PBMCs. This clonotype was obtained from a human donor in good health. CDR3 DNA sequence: TGCGCCAGCAGCCAAGATGGGTCGGGGGTCTATGGCTACACCTTC. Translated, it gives CASSQDGSGVYGYTF.